These 30 T cell receptor beta chains were all obtained from the same sample, sequenced in a study of cytomegalovirus exposure and HLA in healthy donors. PCR employed 60 Vbeta and 13 Jbeta primers. Clones were read by immunoSEQ multiplex PCR, and TCRdb kept only the in-frame ones, dropping some. The repertoire holds about 170,000 clones, with around 84% as singletons. Sample: PBMCs. These receptors came from a boy between 2 and 10 years old in good health and CMV-seronegative.

This clone showed up just a few times. The chain has TRBV6-6 and TRBJ2-7, with TRBD1 identical over 8 bases. Germline-derived CDR1 and CDR2 are MNHNY and SVGAGI (reference sequence). The CDR3 runs to 15 residues. Germline trimming cut 6 bases from V and 5 bases from J; bases unmatched to any gene: 12. The DNA of the CDR3 is TGTGCCAGCAGCCTGGACAGGGTCGGAAGAAACGAGCAGTACGTC. It is translated as CASSLDRVGRNEQYV.

The chain links TRBV9 to TRBJ2-1; D might be TRBD2 (5 bases). The CDR3 is 15 amino acids. V lost 0 bases and J 6 bases, leaving 13 bases between the germline ends. Germline loops: CDR1 SGDLS, CDR2 YYNGEE. The CDR3 loop is CASSVGLADGNEQFF. The CDR3 DNA reads TGTGCCAGCAGCGTAGGTCTAGCTGATGGCAATGAGCAGTTCTTC.

The chain links TRBV5-1 to TRBJ2-2; D perhaps matches TRBD1 (6 bases). The V gene lost 0 bases and the J gene lost 4 bases, with 16 bases spanning the gap. The CDR3 covers 17 residues. Germline lookup yields CDR1 SGHRS and CDR2 YFSETQ. The CDR3 reads CASSLGSGTFSTGELFF. As DNA, the CDR3 is TGCGCCAGCAGCTTGGGGTCCGGGACATTCAGCACCGGGGAGCTGTTTTTT.

The CDR3 nucleotides read TGTGCCAGCAGCTCACCTAGCCCCCCTGGGGCCAACGTCCTGACTTTC. Translation: CASSSPSPPGANVLTF. The V and J genes are TRBV7-9 and TRBJ2-6; a weak D match, TRBD2 (5 bases). The CDR3 has 16 amino acids. Between the trimmed V and J ends, which lost 4 bases and 2 bases, there was a span of 12 bases. Germline CDR1 and CDR2: SEHNR and FQNEAQ (reference sequence).

About this clone itself: The same CDR3 also results from other DNA sequences found in this sample. This chain joins TRBV19 and TRBJ1-1; 8 positions match TRBD1. The germline V gene has CDR1 LNHDA and CDR2 SQIVND (reference sequence). The CDR3 contains 13 residues. The ends lost 4 bases at V and 3 bases at J; junction bases unmatched: 1. The CDR3 DNA sequence: TGTGCCAGTAGTACGGACAGGGACACTGAAGCTTTCTTT. It yields the protein CASSTDRDTEAFF.

The chain links TRBV19 to TRBJ2-3, with 11 bases lining up with TRBD1. This CDR3 region has 14 residues. V was pared by 8 bases and J by 3 bases, with 4 bases of the junction left unmatched. Germline V lookup: CDR1 LNHDA, CDR2 SQIVND (reference sequence). The CDR3 loop reads CASSDRGQTDTQYF. Written as DNA, the CDR3 is TGTGCCAGTTCGGACAGGGGGCAGACAGATACGCAGTATTTT.

This clone was seen a single time. This chain joins TRBV6-4 and TRBJ2-1; 9 bases map to TRBD2. Germline CDR1 reads MRHNA; CDR2 reads SNTAGT. The CDR3 runs to 16 residues. The J segment lost 2 bases and the V segment lost 3 bases, leaving 5 bases of the junction unmatched. Here the CDR3 reads CASSERVAGAYNEQFF. The CDR3 coding sequence is TGTGCCAGCAGTGAAAGGGTAGCGGGAGCCTACAATGAGCAGTTCTTC.

This clone was observed a few times. This chain links TRBV10-1 with TRBJ2-3; 12 positions match TRBD2. CDR3 length equals 14 residues. Per the germline V gene, CDR1 is WNHNN and CDR2 is SYGVQD (reference sequence). V lost 4 bases and J lost 8; bases outside the gene matches: 4. CDR3 amino acids: CASSASGGAGTQYF. In nucleotides, the CDR3 is TGCGCCAGCAGTGCTAGCGGGGGGGCCGGTACGCAGTATTTT.

V and J are TRBV18 and TRBJ2-1; the D gene is possibly TRBD1 (6 bases). V gave up 3 bases and J gave up 0 bases, with 12 bases separating them. The CDR3 covers 16 residues. Per the germline V gene, CDR1 is KGHSH and CDR2 is LQKENI. The CDR3 loop is CASSPKTGLSYNEQFF. CDR3 bases: TGTGCCAGCTCACCCAAGACAGGCCTCTCCTACAATGAGCAGTTCTTC.

V gene TRBV14 combines with J gene TRBJ1-6; 8 bases fit TRBD1. The trim removed 8 bases at V and 10 bases at J, leaving 10 bases unmatched. The CDR3 runs to 14 residues. Germline-derived CDR1 and CDR2 are SGHDN and FVKESK. The CDR3 DNA follows: TGTGCCAGCCGGGGGAACAGGGGGGGATCACCCCTCCACTTT. Its protein product is CASRGNRGGSPLHF.

The chain combines TRBV6-4 with TRBJ2-3; D is unresolved. The CDR3 is 14 amino acids. In germline, CDR1 is MRHNA, CDR2 SNTAGT. Trimming cost V 6 bases and J 4 bases, with 14 bases left between them. The CDR3 nucleotides read TGTGCCAGCAGACAGACCTATCAAGCAGATACGCAGTATTTT. This encodes CASRQTYQADTQYF.

The J gene is TRBJ2-6, the V gene TRBV5-6; D unresolved. Per germline, CDR1 SGHDT and CDR2 YYEEEE. The CDR3 contains 17 residues. V was shortened by 3 bases and J by 2 bases, with 15 bases between the two germline ends. The CDR3 region is CASSSGPPRAGANVLTF. DNA for the CDR3: TGTGCCAGCAGCTCGGGTCCCCCTCGGGCTGGGGCCAACGTCCTGACTTTC.

The rearrangement joins TRBV28 to TRBJ2-7; a weak D match, TRBD2 (6 bases). CDR1 and CDR2 (germline): MDHEN, SYDVKM. V lost 2 bases, J lost 0 bases, and 14 bases lay in between. CDR3 length equals 16 residues. The CDR3 loop is CASSLSGPVSSYEQYF. DNA of the CDR3: TGTGCCAGCAGTTTAAGCGGGCCGGTGAGCTCCTACGAGCAGTACTTC.

The chain combines TRBV10-1 with TRBJ2-3, with D possibly being TRBD2 (5 bases). Germline V gives CDR1 WNHNN, CDR2 SYGVQD (reference sequence). The CDR3 has 13 residues. Trimming removed 10 bases at V and 2 bases at J, with 13 bases between. The CDR3 sequence is CATRAGATDTQYF. CDR3 nucleotide sequence: TGCGCCACCCGGGCGGGCGCCACAGATACGCAGTATTTT.

The chain combines TRBV28 with TRBJ1-6, with D unclear. CDR3 size: 12 residues. Trimming left V 6 bases short and J 7 bases short, with 7 bases between. Germline V gene sequence: CDR1 MDHEN, CDR2 SYDVKM. Here the CDR3 DNA reads TGTGCCAGCAGGCCAGGAAATTCACCCCTCCACTTT. Protein product: CASRPGNSPLHF.

The J gene is TRBJ2-1, the V gene TRBV6-1, with 12 bases identical to TRBD2. This CDR3 comprises 15 residues. V shed 3 bases and J 8 bases; nucleotides not matched to a gene: 5. Looked up from germline, CDR1 is MNHNS and CDR2 is SASEGT. This CDR3 reads CASSEASGGADEQFF. CDR3 nucleotides: TGTGCCAGCAGTGAGGCTAGCGGGGGGGCAGATGAGCAGTTCTTC.

This chain uses TRBV5-4 with TRBJ2-1; maybe TRBD1 (6 bases). V was clipped by 4 bases and J by 3 bases, with 8 bases between them. Germline V gene sequence: CDR1 SGHNT, CDR2 YYREEE (reference sequence). CDR3 size: 13 residues. This chain's CDR3 is CASSPDSYNEQFF. The DNA for the CDR3 is TGTGCCAGCAGCCCGGACAGCTACAATGAGCAGTTCTTC.

This chain connects TRBV27 to TRBJ1-2; D remains ambiguous. Germline CDR1 and CDR2: MNHEY and SMNVEV (reference sequence). The CDR3 loop spans 14 amino acids. Trimming left V 3 bases short and J 4 bases short, with 12 bases between. DNA for the CDR3: TGTGCCAGCAGTTTGAATCCCGGGTTCTATGGCTACACCTTC. Its translation: CASSLNPGFYGYTF.

Written as DNA, the CDR3 is TGTGCCTGGAGTACCGGACAGGGCGGCACTGAAGCTTTCTTT. Amino acid sequence: CAWSTGQGGTEAFF. V gene TRBV30 combines with J gene TRBJ1-1; 8 nucleotides align to TRBD1. Per germline, CDR1 GTSNPN and CDR2 SVGIG (reference sequence). After removal of 2 bases from V and 4 bases from J, the junction contained 6 bases not matched to a gene. This CDR3 is built from 14 residues.

The V gene is TRBV23-1, the J gene TRBJ1-4; the D is unclear. TRBV23-1 is annotated as an ORF whose role is uncertain. This CDR3 is 21 amino acids long. V was pared by 2 bases and J by 8 bases, with 33 bases between. The CDR3 DNA reads TGCGCCAGCAGTCAACTAGAGTTACGAGGGAACAGCCGGCCTAAGGTGGAAAAACTGTTTTTT. Protein: CASSQLELRGNSRPKVEKLFF.

The sample holds a few counts of this clone. The chain joins TRBV9 to TRBJ2-1, with D unclear. Trimming removed 4 bases at V and 0 bases at J, with 14 bases between. The CDR3 runs to 16 residues. Germline values: CDR1 SGDLS, CDR2 YYNGEE. The CDR3 spells CASSPRSSSSYNEQFF. The CDR3 DNA reads TGTGCCAGCAGCCCGAGATCAAGTAGCTCCTACAATGAGCAGTTCTTC.

The chain couples TRBV19 to TRBJ1-2, with D possibly being TRBD1 (6 bases). The ends were cut back, 5 bases at V and 3 bases at J, with 19 bases in the middle. CDR1 and CDR2 (germline): LNHDA, SQIVND (reference sequence). The CDR3 covers 16 residues. The CDR3 DNA follows: TGTGCCAGTAGTTCAGTCCGACAGGAAGGCGACTATGGCTACACCTTC. Protein product: CASSSVRQEGDYGYTF.

This chain links TRBV5-8 with TRBJ1-5; D is undetermined. Germline lookup yields CDR1 SGHTS and CDR2 YDEGEE. The V end was cut by 3 bases, the J end by 5 bases, with 15 bases between. The CDR3 covers 15 residues. The CDR3 protein is CASSSNFVRHQPQHF. For the CDR3, the DNA is TGTGCCAGCAGCTCCAATTTTGTCAGGCATCAGCCCCAGCATTTT.

This chain joins TRBV6-5 and TRBJ2-5; no clear D gene. The last part of the DNA fits TRBJ2-7 better; the J call may be wrong. The germline V gene has CDR1 MNHEY and CDR2 SVGAGI. The CDR3 sequence is 13 residues long. The CDR3 spells CATNPRSSYEQYF. The CDR3 DNA sequence: TGTGCAACCAATCCGCGGAGCTCCTACGAGCAGTACTTC.

The rearrangement links TRBV7-2 to TRBJ2-1; D call uncertain. Trimming left V 2 bases short and J 0 bases short, with 5 bases between. The CDR3 contains 14 residues. Germline V gene sequence: CDR1 SGHTA, CDR2 FQGNSA. CDR3 nucleotide sequence: TGTGCCAGCAGCTTACCCAGCTCCTACAATGAGCAGTTCTTC. Translated: CASSLPSSYNEQFF.

The V call is TRBV10-3, the J call TRBJ1-2; 8 bases align to TRBD1. This CDR3 contains 16 residues. Germline V gene sequence: CDR1 ENHRY, CDR2 SYGVKD. Germline trimming cut 0 bases from V and 4 bases from J; bases unmatched to any gene: 7. CDR3 in amino acids: CAISESGLGQGYGYTF. The CDR3, as DNA: TGTGCCATCAGTGAGTCGGGACTCGGACAGGGCTATGGCTACACCTTC.

This clone was picked up one time. The genes are TRBV19 and TRBJ2-1, with TRBD1 as a possible D gene (6 bases). Trimming pared 6 bases from V and 0 bases from J, leaving 9 bases between. CDR1 is LNHDA and CDR2 is SQIVND in the germline V gene (reference sequence). The CDR3 sequence is 14 residues long. The CDR3 is CASRDSFSYNEQFF. The CDR3 region has the DNA TGTGCCAGTAGGGACAGCTTCTCCTACAATGAGCAGTTCTTC.

The chain joins TRBV13 to TRBJ2-6, with D maybe TRBD2 (7 bases). The germline V and J ends were trimmed by 6 bases and 4 bases, with 16 bases remaining between them. This CDR3 region has 16 residues. From germline, CDR1 is PRHDT and CDR2 FYEKMQ (reference sequence). The CDR3 DNA follows: TGTGCCAGCAGGCCGGGCGGGGGCAAGGGGGCCAACGTCCTGACTTTC. It encodes CASRPGGGKGANVLTF.

The chain links TRBV7-8 to TRBJ1-2; 8 nucleotides agree with TRBD1. Trimming took 1 base from V and 5 from J; bases not matched to a gene: 6. The CDR3 has 15 residues. Germline CDR1 reads SGHVS; CDR2 reads FQNEAQ. The CDR3 loop is CASSLVRQGSYGYTF. CDR3 DNA sequence: TGTGCCAGCAGCTTAGTGCGACAGGGGTCGTATGGCTACACCTTC.

The chain carries TRBV30 and TRBJ1-1, with unresolved D. Trimming took 5 bases from V and 4 from J, leaving 5 bases between them. Germline V gene data show CDR1 as GTSNPN and CDR2 as SVGIG (reference sequence). This CDR3 is 10 amino acids long. The CDR3 loop is CAWGSTEAFF. CDR3 sequence (DNA): TGTGCCTGGGGGAGCACTGAAGCTTTCTTT.